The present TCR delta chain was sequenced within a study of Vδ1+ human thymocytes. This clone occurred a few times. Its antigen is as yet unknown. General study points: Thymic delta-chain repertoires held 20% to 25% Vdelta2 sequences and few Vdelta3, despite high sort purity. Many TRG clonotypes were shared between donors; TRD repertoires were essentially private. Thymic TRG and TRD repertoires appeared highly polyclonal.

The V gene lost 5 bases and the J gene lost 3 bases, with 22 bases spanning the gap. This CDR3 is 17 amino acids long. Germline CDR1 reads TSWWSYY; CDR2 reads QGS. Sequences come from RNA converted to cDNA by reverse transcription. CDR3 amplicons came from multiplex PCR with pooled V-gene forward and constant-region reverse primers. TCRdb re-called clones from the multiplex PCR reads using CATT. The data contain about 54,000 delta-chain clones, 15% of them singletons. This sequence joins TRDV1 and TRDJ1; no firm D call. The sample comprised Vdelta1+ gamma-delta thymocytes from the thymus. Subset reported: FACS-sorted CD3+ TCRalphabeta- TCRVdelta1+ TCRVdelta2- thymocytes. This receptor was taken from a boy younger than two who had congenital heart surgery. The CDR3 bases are TGTGCTCTTGGGCAAAAAGCCCGTAAAGGGGCCTCCGATAAACTCATCTTT. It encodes CALGQKARKGASDKLIF.